One sample yielded the 31 T cell receptor beta chains listed below, sequenced in a study of OX40 agonist ivuxolimab in advanced cancers. This table comes from immunoSEQ multiplex PCR, and its TCRdb copy is limited to in-frame clones, with some not included. This sample yields tens of thousands of clones, of which around 85% are seen a single time; about an eighth belongs to the top ten. This sample comprised CD4+ or CD8+ T cells sorted from blood, obtained in a trial of the OX40 agonist ivuxolimab. These receptor sequences come from an adult with an advanced solid tumor such as melanoma, head and neck, liver or kidney cancer.

Only a few counts were recorded for this clone. V is TRBV11-2 and J is TRBJ2-5; 13 bases line up with TRBD2. The CDR3 runs 16 residues. CDR1 and CDR2 (germline): SGHAT, FQNNGV. Unmatched junction bases numbered 8, after V lost 5 bases and J lost 5 bases. CDR3 region: CASSDTSGGARETQYF. CDR3 coding DNA: TGTGCCAGCAGCGATACTAGCGGGGGGGCTCGGGAGACCCAGTACTTC.

The rearrangement links TRBV2 to TRBJ2-1, with 7 bases aligning to TRBD2. CDR1 is SNHLY, CDR2 FYNNEI, per germline. The CDR3 runs 14 residues. Trimming at V came to 6 bases and at J to 2 bases, leaving 4 bases not matched to a gene. CDR3 region: CASRGRETYNEQFF. In nucleotides, the CDR3 is TGTGCCAGCAGAGGGAGGGAAACCTACAATGAGCAGTTCTTC.

The count of this clone is one. V is TRBV9 and J is TRBJ2-7; D is unresolved. CDR3 size: 12 residues. Trimming pared 0 bases from V and 6 bases from J, leaving 7 bases between. Germline V gene sequence: CDR1 SGDLS, CDR2 YYNGEE. The CDR3 DNA reads as TGTGCCAGCAGCGTAGTGGAGTTCGAGCAGTACTTC. As protein: CASSVVEFEQYF.

As DNA, the CDR3 is TGTGCCAGCAGTCCGGGTATCGAAGCTTTCTTT. As protein: CASSPGIEAFF. The chain couples TRBV6-5 to TRBJ1-1; unclear D gene. The CDR3 extends over 11 amino acids. V lost 5 bases to trimming and J lost 8 bases, with 9 bases between them. Germline CDR1 is MNHEY and CDR2 is SVGAGI.

V and J are TRBV27 and TRBJ1-2, with TRBD1 matching over 8 bases. Unmatched junction bases numbered 13, after V lost 6 bases and J lost 4 bases. The CDR3 consists of 16 residues. Germline loops: CDR1 MNHEY, CDR2 SMNVEV (reference sequence). The CDR3 DNA is TGTGCCAGCAGCCCGGGACAGGTCTTCACCCTCTATGGCTACACCTTC. Its translation is CASSPGQVFTLYGYTF.

The rearrangement uses TRBV4-1 and TRBJ2-1; D ambiguous. CDR3 length: 13 amino acids. CDR1 is MGHRA and CDR2 is YSYEKL in the germline V gene. V was clipped by 5 bases and J by 5 bases, with 10 bases between them. CDR3 coding DNA: TGCGCCAGCAGCGTAGTAATGGACAATGAGCAGTTCTTC. As protein: CASSVVMDNEQFF.

This chain uses TRBV4-3 with TRBJ1-2, with D possibly being TRBD1 (5 bases). This CDR3 has 14 amino acids. V lost 0 bases, J lost 8 bases, and 13 bases lay in between. Germline loops: CDR1 LGHNA, CDR2 YSLEER. In DNA form, the CDR3 reads TGCGCCAGCAGCCAAGACCGTCTGGGGCGCGGCTACACCTTC. Translating gives CASSQDRLGRGYTF.

The CDR3 loop reads CASRDRDSYNEQFF. The CDR3 DNA sequence: TGTGCCAGTAGGGACAGGGACTCCTACAATGAGCAGTTCTTC. This sequence joins TRBV19 and TRBJ2-1; 8 bases line up with TRBD1. The germline gives CDR1 LNHDA, CDR2 SQIVND (reference sequence). The junction had 1 base not matched to a gene; V was cut back by 6 bases and J by 0 bases. The CDR3 is 14 amino acids.

V gene TRBV7-9 combines with J gene TRBJ1-1; unclear D gene. Germline CDR1 reads SEHNR; CDR2 reads FQNEAQ (reference sequence). The CDR3 runs to 11 residues. Trimming shortened V by 7 bases and J by 3 bases, and 6 bases separated the two germline ends. The CDR3 DNA reads as TGTGCCAGCAAAAGTGACACTGAAGCTTTCTTT. This sequence encodes CASKSDTEAFF.

The chain recombines TRBV11-2 with TRBJ2-3; no reliable D call. Germline V gives CDR1 SGHAT, CDR2 FQNNGV. The CDR3 runs to 13 residues. The V and J ends lost 3 bases and 3 bases respectively, with 7 bases between them. CDR3 sequence: CASSLEVTDTQYF. In nucleotides, the CDR3 is TGTGCCAGCAGCTTGGAAGTAACAGATACGCAGTATTTT.

V and J are TRBV4-3 and TRBJ2-1; D unresolved. There are 16 residues in the CDR3. Trimming left V 0 bases short and J 5 bases short, with 14 bases between. Germline V lookup: CDR1 LGHNA, CDR2 YSLEER. In DNA, the CDR3 is TGCGCCAGCAGCCAAGAATGGCGGTCCGGCCACAATGAGCAGTTCTTC. As protein: CASSQEWRSGHNEQFF.

This chain joins TRBV4-1 and TRBJ1-2; TRBD1 is a possible D gene (6 bases). This CDR3 has 15 amino acids. CDR1 and CDR2 (germline): MGHRA, YSYEKL. Trimming took 0 bases from V and 1 from J, leaving 9 bases between them. The CDR3 region is CASSQENRDNYGYTF. In DNA form, the CDR3 reads TGCGCCAGCAGCCAAGAGAACAGGGATAACTATGGCTACACCTTC.

Only one count was recorded for this clone. V usage is TRBV5-5 and J usage is TRBJ1-1; the D gene is possibly TRBD1 (6 bases). CDR3 length: 13 amino acids. V lost 6 bases and J 10 bases, leaving 19 bases between the germline ends. Germline lookup yields CDR1 SGHKS and CDR2 YYEKEE (reference sequence). The CDR3 coding sequence is TGTGCCAGCAACCTGCTAGGGGGGCGGGTAGCTTTCTTT. It specifies CASNLLGGRVAFF.

The V and J genes are TRBV7-9 and TRBJ1-1; D may be TRBD1 (5 bases). Germline V gene data show CDR1 as SEHNR and CDR2 as FQNEAQ (reference sequence). V shed 5 bases and J shed 2 bases, with 12 bases lying between them. The CDR3 contains 14 residues. The CDR3 coding sequence is TGTGCCAGCAGCGGTCCCGACAGAAACACTGAAGCTTTCTTT. It translates to CASSGPDRNTEAFF.

The rearrangement uses TRBV5-6 and TRBJ1-1; D is unresolved. The CDR3 runs to 12 residues. Germline V CDR1 and CDR2: SGHDT, YYEEEE. Trimming pared 0 bases from V and 8 bases from J, leaving 8 bases between. The DNA of the CDR3 is TGTGCCAGCAGCTTGGCTGAGGGCGAAGCTTTCTTT. This gives the protein CASSLAEGEAFF.

V and J are TRBV6-5 and TRBJ2-1; TRBD1 agrees at 8 bases. V was pared by 5 bases and J by 9 bases, with 12 bases of the junction left unmatched. The germline CDR1 and CDR2 sequences are MNHEY and SVGAGI. The CDR3 runs 15 residues. The chain's CDR3 is CASSRTGGWLGEQFF. CDR3 coding DNA: TGTGCCAGCAGTCGAACAGGGGGGTGGTTAGGTGAGCAGTTCTTC.

The rearrangement uses TRBV7-8 and TRBJ2-1; D call uncertain. CDR1 is SGHVS and CDR2 is FQNEAQ in the germline V gene. CDR3 length: 17 residues. The V end lost 3 bases, the J end lost 9 bases, and 24 bases lay between the germline ends. The CDR3 sequence: CASSFSSGPMIWGEQFF. CDR3 sequence (DNA): TGTGCCAGCAGCTTTTCGAGTGGTCCGATGATCTGGGGTGAGCAGTTCTTC.

The genes are TRBV2 and TRBJ1-1; D is undetermined. Germline V gene data show CDR1 as SNHLY and CDR2 as FYNNEI. Trimming took 6 bases from V and 7 from J, leaving 9 bases between them. This CDR3 contains 11 residues. The CDR3 loop is CASSVGSEAFF. CDR3 coding DNA: TGTGCCAGCAGCGTTGGTAGTGAAGCTTTCTTT.

This clone has more than one count but fewer than ten. V usage is TRBV5-4 and J usage is TRBJ1-6, with 8 nucleotides matching TRBD1. The length of the CDR3 is 14 residues. Trimming took 4 bases from V and 9 from J; bases not matched to a gene: 6. Germline V gene lookup returns CDR1 SGHNT and CDR2 YYREEE (reference sequence). The CDR3 sequence: CASSLDREASPLHF. For the CDR3, the DNA is TGTGCCAGCAGCCTGGACAGGGAGGCTTCACCCCTCCACTTT.

The chain joins TRBV19 to TRBJ1-2, with D unresolved. The CDR3 is 16 amino acids. V was cut by 2 bases and J by 7 bases, with 20 bases left in between. The germline CDR1 and CDR2 sequences are LNHDA and SQIVND (reference sequence). CDR3 in DNA: TGTGCCAGTAGTATAAGTGATGAGGTCCTCGTTGGTGGCTACACCTTC. It yields the protein CASSISDEVLVGGYTF.

The chain combines TRBV4-3 with TRBJ1-4; 10 bases match TRBD1. The CDR3 covers 15 residues. CDR1 is LGHNA and CDR2 is YSLEER in the germline V gene. V trimming: 8 bases; J trimming: 6 bases; junction bases outside the gene matches: 9. DNA of the CDR3: TGCGCCAGCCGACCGAGGACAGGGGGGGATGAAAAACTGTTTTTT. This codes for CASRPRTGGDEKLFF.

This chain uses TRBV27 with TRBJ1-4, with TRBD1 matching 7 bases. After removal of 2 bases from V and 5 bases from J, the junction contained 11 bases not matched to a gene. This CDR3 has 17 residues. The germline gives CDR1 MNHEY, CDR2 SMNVEV (reference sequence). The CDR3 region has the DNA TGTGCCAGCAGTTTAGTTGGGTTGGGACAGCTCAATGAAAAACTGTTTTTT. As protein: CASSLVGLGQLNEKLFF.

The V and J genes are TRBV6-1 and TRBJ2-7; no clear D gene. V lost 6 bases, J lost 4 bases, and 16 bases lay in between. The germline CDR1 and CDR2 sequences are MNHNS and SASEGT. CDR3 length equals 14 residues. CDR3 coding DNA: TGTGCCAGCAGCCCAAGACCCGTCGGGTACGAGCAGTACTTC. Residues: CASSPRPVGYEQYF.

The genes are TRBV5-6 and TRBJ2-1; D remains ambiguous. Germline V lookup: CDR1 SGHDT, CDR2 YYEEEE. The CDR3 consists of 12 residues. Trimming left V 2 bases short and J 10 bases short, with 10 bases between. CDR3 DNA: TGTGCCAGCAGCTTTCACCATTTCGAGCAGTTCTTC. Protein sequence: CASSFHHFEQFF.

This rearrangement joins TRBV11-2 to TRBJ2-7; maybe TRBD1 (5 bases). Trimming stripped 5 bases from V and 4 bases from J, with 12 bases between. The CDR3 runs 13 residues. Germline values: CDR1 SGHAT, CDR2 FQNNGV. CDR3 loop: CASSLDMGYEQYF. CDR3 DNA: TGTGCCAGCAGCCTGGACATGGGTTACGAGCAGTACTTC. The whole variable domain, filled in from reference TRBV11-2 and TRBJ2-7, reads EAGVAQSPRYKIIEKRQSVAFWCNPISGHATLYWYQQILGQGPKLLIQFQNNGVVDDSQLPKDRFSAERLKGVDSTLKIQPAKLEDSAVYLCASSLDMGYEQYFGPGTRLTVT.

This chain connects TRBV5-4 to TRBJ1-2, with D unresolved. With 2 bases removed from V and 0 bases from J, the gap between germline ends came to 11 bases. The CDR3 totals 15 residues. The germline CDR1 and CDR2 sequences are SGHNT and YYREEE (reference sequence). CDR3 nucleotides: TGTGCCAGCAGCTTTTTGGCATATTCTAACTATGGCTACACCTTC. Translating gives CASSFLAYSNYGYTF.

This clone was found once. This sequence joins TRBV28 and TRBJ1-1; D gene uncertain. Germline V gene data show CDR1 as MDHEN and CDR2 as SYDVKM. The CDR3 sequence is 10 residues long. V lost 6 bases and J 5 bases, leaving 4 bases between the germline ends. The CDR3 reads CASRRTEAFF. CDR3 nucleotide sequence: TGTGCCAGCAGAAGGACTGAAGCTTTCTTT.

This chain connects TRBV7-6 to TRBJ2-2, with D uncertain. The CDR3 covers 13 residues. Germline lookup yields CDR1 SGHVS and CDR2 FNYEAQ. V was shortened by 2 bases and J by 3 bases, with 4 bases between the two germline ends. CDR3 loop: CASSLMDTGELFF. CDR3 bases: TGTGCCAGCAGCTTAATGGACACCGGGGAGCTGTTTTTT.

The chain uses TRBV28 and TRBJ1-6, with 7 bases matching TRBD1. This CDR3 has 14 residues. Germline loops: CDR1 MDHEN, CDR2 SYDVKM. V lost 3 bases, J lost 7 bases, and 3 bases stayed unmatched. The CDR3 nucleotides are TGTGCCAGCAGTTTGGGACAGAGAAATTCACCCCTCCACTTT. This translates into CASSLGQRNSPLHF.

This clone came up once. The chain combines TRBV14 with TRBJ2-1; D is perhaps TRBD1 (6 bases). There are 14 residues in the CDR3. V lost 4 bases and J lost 10, with 17 bases in between. Germline V gene lookup returns CDR1 SGHDN and CDR2 FVKESK. As DNA, the CDR3 is TGTGCCAGCAGCCCTCGGACAGCCTTCGAGGAGCAGTTCTTC. Translated: CASSPRTAFEEQFF.

In its sample, this clone was seen a few times. This sequence joins TRBV5-1 and TRBJ2-7; TRBD1 agrees at 12 bases. With V trimmed by 0 bases and J by 5 bases, 9 bases remained unmatched. The germline gives CDR1 SGHRS, CDR2 YFSETQ. This CDR3 spans 17 amino acids. CDR3 region: CASSLGGQGAFVHEQYF. CDR3 sequence (DNA): TGCGCCAGCAGCTTGGGGGGACAGGGGGCTTTTGTCCACGAGCAGTACTTC.